A single sample is the source of the 21 T cell receptor beta chains below, sequenced in a study of cytomegalovirus exposure and HLA in healthy donors (dated by TCRdb to 2015 to 2018). Library preparation was by the immunoSEQ multiplex PCR assay. The multiplex PCR relied on a mix of 60 forward primers for TCR Vbeta segments and 13 reverse primers for TCR Jbeta segments. The table comes from immuneACCESS by way of TCRdb, which keeps in-frame sequences with V and J called. Part of the clones is missing from these tables; in studies checked, under half for an unresolved V gene and the rest for unknown reasons. This sample has tens of thousands of clones in its table, and approximately 57% of those were observed once. About 6.7% of the sample belongs to the ten largest clones. The sequenced sample consisted of PBMCs. The receptor set was obtained from a woman aged 25 to 45 in good health and CMV-seronegative.

This clone was counted at least ten times. The CDR3 DNA is TGTGCCAGCAGTCCCTGGGGACAGGGGAGCTATGGCTACACCTTC. Amino acids: CASSPWGQGSYGYTF. V gene TRBV2 combines with J gene TRBJ1-2; 10 bases align to TRBD1. Losses at the gene ends were 5 bases for V and 4 bases for J; bases not matched to a gene: 7. The CDR3 covers 15 residues. Germline CDR1 reads SNHLY; CDR2 reads FYNNEI. The full variable domain, in which reference TRBV2 and TRBJ1-2 provide the parts outside the CDR3, is EPEVTQTPSHQVTQMGQEVILRCVPISNHLYFYWYRQILGQKVEFLVSFYNNEISEKSEIFDDQFSVERPDGSNFTLKIRSTKLEDSAMYFCASSPWGQGSYGYTFGSGTRLTVV.

The chain links TRBV28 to TRBJ2-3; 8 positions agree with TRBD1. Looked up from germline, CDR1 is MDHEN and CDR2 is SYDVKM. V gave up 2 bases and J gave up 5 bases; unmatched junction bases: 9. The CDR3 is 16 amino acids. This chain's CDR3 is CASSLGAGGGEDTQYF. CDR3 DNA sequence: TGTGCCAGCAGTTTAGGGGCAGGGGGCGGAGAAGATACGCAGTATTTT.

The chain carries TRBV10-1 and TRBJ1-1; D possibly corresponds to TRBD1 (5 bases). Looked up from germline, CDR1 is WNHNN and CDR2 is SYGVQD (reference sequence). Trimming left V 3 bases short and J 0 bases short, with 14 bases between. The CDR3 is 16 amino acids. For the CDR3, the DNA is TGCGCCAGCAGTGACGACCCGGGGGAGATGAACACTGAAGCTTTCTTT. It codes for CASSDDPGEMNTEAFF.

This chain connects TRBV19 to TRBJ2-1; D call uncertain. The CDR3 extends over 18 amino acids. Germline V gene sequence: CDR1 LNHDA, CDR2 SQIVND (reference sequence). V dropped 6 bases and J dropped 0 bases, with 21 bases sitting between them. The CDR3 DNA is TGTGCCAGTAGCAGATTAGTCGGATTACAGAGCTCCTACAATGAGCAGTTCTTC. This sequence encodes CASSRLVGLQSSYNEQFF.

The rearrangement links TRBV5-1 to TRBJ1-6; D unresolved. This CDR3 spans 14 amino acids. Trimming removed 3 bases from V and 5 bases from J, with 9 bases in between. Germline V gives CDR1 SGHRS, CDR2 YFSETQ. This CDR3 reads CASSSMPDNSPLHF. The CDR3 DNA reads as TGCGCCAGCAGCTCCATGCCGGATAATTCACCCCTCCACTTT.

The chain carries TRBV7-3 and TRBJ2-1; possibly TRBD2 for D (5 bases). CDR1 is SGHTA and CDR2 is FQGTGA in the germline V gene. The V and J ends lost 0 bases and 7 bases respectively, with 7 bases between them. The CDR3 sequence is 13 residues long. DNA of the CDR3: TGTGCCAGCAGCTTAACGAGGGCAAATGAGCAGTTCTTC. Translating it yields CASSLTRANEQFF.

V gene TRBV5-1 combines with J gene TRBJ1-1; D possibly corresponds to TRBD1 (5 bases). Germline V lookup: CDR1 SGHRS, CDR2 YFSETQ. The V and J ends lost 0 bases and 3 bases respectively, with 9 bases between them. This CDR3 is 14 amino acids long. DNA of the CDR3: TGCGCCAGCAGCTTGGATTGGGGGGACACTGAAGCTTTCTTT. Translated: CASSLDWGDTEAFF.

V usage is TRBV18 and J usage is TRBJ2-7; 10 nucleotides match TRBD2. Germline CDR1 KGHSH, CDR2 LQKENI. J lost 6 bases, V lost 6 bases, and 11 bases had no gene match. CDR3 length equals 15 residues. The CDR3 reads CASSFLAGEEGEQYF. CDR3 DNA: TGTGCCAGCTCCTTCCTAGCGGGGGAAGAGGGCGAGCAGTACTTC.

The chain links TRBV7-9 to TRBJ1-2; D unresolved. V lost 5 bases, J lost 8 bases, and 12 bases lay in between. Germline-derived CDR1 and CDR2 are SEHNR and FQNEAQ (reference sequence). The length of the CDR3 is 12 residues. CDR3 residues: CASSQDMSGYTF. For the CDR3, the DNA is TGTGCCAGCAGCCAAGACATGTCCGGCTACACCTTC.

The CDR3 here is CASSERTGGQPQHF. The CDR3 DNA follows: TGTGCCAGCAGTGAAAGGACAGGGGGACAGCCCCAGCATTTT. The genes are TRBV6-1 and TRBJ1-5; 10 nucleotides agree with TRBD1. J gave up 7 bases and V 2 bases, and 2 bases lay outside the gene matches. CDR1 MNHNS and CDR2 SASEGT come from the germline V gene. CDR3 length: 14 residues.

The V gene is TRBV10-3, the J gene TRBJ2-1; TRBD2 matches 11 bases. V lost 2 bases and J lost 2; bases outside the gene matches: 5. Germline V gives CDR1 ENHRY, CDR2 SYGVKD. The CDR3 is 17 amino acids. CDR3 nucleotide sequence: TGTGCCATCAGTGAGCCGGGACTAGCGGAGCCCTACAATGAGCAGTTCTTC. Its translation: CAISEPGLAEPYNEQFF.

With respect to this clone: Other DNA sequences within the sample encode an identical CDR3. CDR3 in amino acids: CASSPWTGVNTEAFF. The CDR3 nucleotides are TGTGCCAGTAGTCCTTGGACAGGGGTGAACACTGAAGCTTTCTTT. This chain joins TRBV19 and TRBJ1-1, with 9 bases that match TRBD1. Germline lookup yields CDR1 LNHDA and CDR2 SQIVND (reference sequence). The junction had 4 bases not matched to a gene; V was cut back by 5 bases and J by 0 bases. There are 15 residues in the CDR3.

DNA of the CDR3: TGTGCCAGCAGCGTAGATACAGGGCGAAATTCACCCCTCCACTTT. It codes for CASSVDTGRNSPLHF. The chain employs TRBV9 and TRBJ1-6; maybe TRBD1 (6 bases). The V and J ends lost 0 bases and 7 bases respectively, with 11 bases between them. This CDR3 spans 15 amino acids. Germline CDR1 is SGDLS and CDR2 is YYNGEE.

This chain joins TRBV2 and TRBJ2-5, with 8 bases aligning to TRBD2. V dropped 1 base and J dropped 5; count of bases not matched to a gene: 6. Germline CDR1 and CDR2: SNHLY and FYNNEI. The CDR3 contains 15 residues. CDR3 nucleotides: TGTGCCAGCAGTGAAGGACCGGGGGGGCGTGAGACCCAGTACTTC. Protein sequence: CASSEGPGGRETQYF.

This sequence joins TRBV11-2 and TRBJ2-7; 9 bases are shared with TRBD1. The V segment lost 4 bases and the J segment 2 bases; nucleotides outside the gene matches: 15. The CDR3 covers 18 residues. Germline V gives CDR1 SGHAT, CDR2 FQNNGV. Here the CDR3 reads CASSSPTHGRQGAYEQYF. Written as DNA, the CDR3 is TGTGCCAGCAGCTCCCCCACCCATGGCCGACAGGGGGCCTACGAGCAGTACTTC.

With regard to this clone: The identical CDR3 is also encoded by other nucleotide sequences in the sample. The chain links TRBV5-6 to TRBJ2-7, with 7 bases matching TRBD2. J lost 4 bases, V lost 2 bases, and 12 bases had no gene match. Germline CDR1 and CDR2: SGHDT and YYEEEE. The CDR3 is made up of 16 amino acids. In DNA form, the CDR3 reads TGTGCCAGCAGCTTATTCACGGGGGGACTTTCATACGAGCAGTACTTC. Translated, it gives CASSLFTGGLSYEQYF.

The rearrangement joins TRBV19 to TRBJ1-1; D ambiguous. Germline CDR1 LNHDA, CDR2 SQIVND (reference sequence). Trimming removed 4 bases from V and 1 base from J, with 7 bases in between. The CDR3 has 13 amino acids. CDR3: CASSRVGNTEAFF. Here the CDR3 DNA reads TGTGCCAGTAGTAGAGTCGGGAACACTGAAGCTTTCTTT. Drawing the rest from reference TRBV19 and TRBJ1-1, the complete variable domain is DGGITQSPKYLFRKEGQNVTLSCEQNLNHDAMYWYRQDPGQGLRLIYYSQIVNDFQKGDIAEGYSVSREKKESFPLTVTSAQKNPTAFYLCASSRVGNTEAFFGQGTRLTVV.

The chain recombines TRBV7-8 with TRBJ2-7; 7 bases fit TRBD1. The CDR3 is 13 amino acids. V gave up 4 bases and J gave up 4 bases; unmatched junction bases: 4. The germline gives CDR1 SGHVS, CDR2 FQNEAQ. In DNA form, the CDR3 reads TGTGCCAGCAGCTGGCGCAGGGGGTACGAGCAGTACTTC. Amino acids: CASSWRRGYEQYF.

The chain couples TRBV19 to TRBJ1-1; no firm D call. The V end lost 2 bases, the J end lost 5 bases, and 9 bases lay between the germline ends. The CDR3 consists of 13 residues. Germline-derived CDR1 and CDR2 are LNHDA and SQIVND (reference sequence). CDR3 sequence (DNA): TGTGCCAGTAGTATAACCCGAGGGACTGAAGCTTTCTTT. Protein sequence: CASSITRGTEAFF.

This clone was detected only a few times. The genes are TRBV19 and TRBJ2-1; the match to TRBD2 covers 7 bases. The J segment lost 7 bases and the V segment lost 6 bases, leaving 12 bases of the junction unmatched. Germline CDR1 is LNHDA and CDR2 is SQIVND (reference sequence). The CDR3 length is 15 residues. The chain's CDR3 is CASRTRGEYENEQFF. CDR3 nucleotides: TGTGCCAGTAGGACACGGGGGGAGTACGAAAATGAGCAGTTCTTC.

In its sample, this clone was seen once. The CDR3 sequence: CASSERTGFTGELFF. CDR3 DNA sequence: TGCGCCAGCAGTGAAAGGACAGGGTTTACCGGGGAGCTGTTTTTT. The rearrangement uses TRBV10-1 and TRBJ2-2; 8 bases are shared with TRBD1. The CDR3 length is 15 residues. Germline-derived CDR1 and CDR2 are WNHNN and SYGVQD (reference sequence). V shed 3 bases, J shed 5 bases, and the junction held 5 bases outside the gene matches.